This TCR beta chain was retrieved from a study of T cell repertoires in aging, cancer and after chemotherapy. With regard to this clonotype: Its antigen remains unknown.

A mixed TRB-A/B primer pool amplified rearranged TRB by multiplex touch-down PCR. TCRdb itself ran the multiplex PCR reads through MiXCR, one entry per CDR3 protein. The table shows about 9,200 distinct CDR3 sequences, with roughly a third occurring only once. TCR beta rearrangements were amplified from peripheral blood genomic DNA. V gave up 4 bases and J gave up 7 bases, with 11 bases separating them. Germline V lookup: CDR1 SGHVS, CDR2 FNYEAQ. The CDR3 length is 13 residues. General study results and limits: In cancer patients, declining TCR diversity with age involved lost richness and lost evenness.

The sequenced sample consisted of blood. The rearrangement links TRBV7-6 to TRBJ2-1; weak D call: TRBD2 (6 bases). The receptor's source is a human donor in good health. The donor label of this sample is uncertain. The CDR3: CASSSGAGNEQFF. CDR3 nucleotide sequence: TGTGCCAGCAGCTCAGGTGCGGGAAATGAGCAGTTCTTC.